Below, one T cell receptor beta chain is given with its context. The data were taken from a study of T cells in Graves' hyperthyroidism and ophthalmopathy. Template material for amplifying TCR beta CDR3 regions consisted of RNA transcripts. First-round RT-PCR of the TCR CDR3 relied on the HTBI primer set. TCRdb independently ran MiXCR on the multiplex PCR reads; one entry per CDR3 protein. Here the sample spans 300,000 to 400,000 distinct CDR3 sequences, approximately 22% being singletons. Between the trimmed V and J ends, which lost 1 base and 4 bases, there was a span of 7 bases. Germline CDR1 and CDR2: SGHDN and FVKESK. The CDR3 loop spans 13 amino acids.

This clonotype was obtained from a woman aged 45-65 years with Graves' hyperthyroidism. The V and J genes are TRBV14 and TRBJ1-1; D is unclear. What was sequenced was blood. Here the CDR3 reads CASSQVLVTEAFF. The DNA of the CDR3 is TGTGCCAGCAGCCAAGTTCTGGTCACTGAAGCTTTCTTT.